A single sample is the source of the 9 T cell receptor beta chains below, sequenced in a study of OX40 agonist ivuxolimab in advanced cancers. The protocol was immunoSEQ multiplex PCR, while the TCRdb copy is restricted to in-frame clones and leaves out a portion. The sample contains roughly 50,000 clones, more than 75% of which appear only once. Sequencing used CD4+ or CD8+ T cells sorted from blood, obtained in a trial of the OX40 agonist ivuxolimab. These receptors were obtained from an adult with an advanced solid tumor such as melanoma, head and neck, liver or kidney cancer.

The chain couples TRBV9 to TRBJ2-1, with TRBD1 as a possible D gene (5 bases). Germline assignment: CDR1 SGDLS and CDR2 YYNGEE. This CDR3 comprises 13 residues. V lost 1 base, J lost 7 bases, and 9 bases lay in between. The CDR3 nucleotides read TGTGCCAGCAGCGTACCGACAGCTAATGAGCAGTTCTTC. Protein product: CASSVPTANEQFF. The full variable domain, rest sourced from reference TRBV9 and TRBJ2-1, is DSGVTQTPKHLITATGQRVTLRCSPRSGDLSVYWYQQSLDQGLQFLIQYYNGEERAKGNILERFSAQQFPDLHSELNLSSLELGDSALYFCASSVPTANEQFFGPGTRLTVL.

The J gene is TRBJ2-7, the V gene TRBV4-1; D is ambiguous. CDR1 and CDR2 from the germline V gene are MGHRA and YSYEKL. CDR3 length: 14 amino acids. V was shortened by 5 bases and J by 3 bases, with 14 bases between the two germline ends. The CDR3 DNA reads as TGCGCCAGCAGCTCCCATGACATCCGCTACGAGCAGTACTTC. Residues: CASSSHDIRYEQYF.

The chain recombines TRBV27 with TRBJ2-7; D gene uncertain. Deletions cut 6 bases from V and 6 bases from J, with 12 bases between. Germline loops: CDR1 MNHEY, CDR2 SMNVEV (reference sequence). This CDR3 comprises 12 residues. CDR3 residues: CASSQRIGEQYF. CDR3 nucleotide sequence: TGTGCCAGCAGCCAGAGAATTGGCGAGCAGTACTTC.

This clone was counted only a few times. This chain uses TRBV11-2 with TRBJ1-1; 8 bases line up with TRBD1. The germline CDR1 and CDR2 sequences are SGHAT and FQNNGV. There are 14 residues in the CDR3. Germline trimming cut 5 bases from V and 5 bases from J; bases unmatched to any gene: 7. The CDR3 DNA follows: TGTGCCAGCAGCCAGCACAGGGGGGGAACTGAAGCTTTCTTT. Residues: CASSQHRGGTEAFF.

V gene TRBV7-2 combines with J gene TRBJ1-3, with D uncertain. The CDR3 is 15 amino acids. Looked up from germline, CDR1 is SGHTA and CDR2 is FQGNSA. Trimming took off 5 bases at V and 2 bases at J, with 13 bases between the two ends. The CDR3 spells CASSPISQAGNTIYF. The CDR3 coding sequence is TGTGCCAGCAGCCCAATTTCGCAGGCTGGAAACACCATATATTTT.

The chain links TRBV6-5 to TRBJ2-5, with D possibly matching TRBD2 (7 bases). The CDR3 contains 15 residues. V was shortened by 4 bases and J by 4 bases, with 16 bases between the two germline ends. The germline CDR1 and CDR2 sequences are MNHEY and SVGAGI. CDR3 protein: CASSSPGRGGETQYF. The DNA for the CDR3 is TGTGCCAGCAGTTCCCCGGGGAGGGGGGGAGAGACCCAGTACTTC.

The chain couples TRBV5-6 to TRBJ2-5; D ambiguous. This CDR3 has 14 amino acids. V was shortened by 3 bases and J by 4 bases, with 13 bases between the two germline ends. The V gene's germline CDR1 is SGHDT and CDR2 YYEEEE. CDR3 in DNA: TGTGCCAGCAGCTATTCGTCGGGTGGAGAGACCCAGTACTTC. As protein: CASSYSSGGETQYF.

The V call is TRBV5-1, the J call TRBJ2-7; 7 bases are a match to TRBD1. V lost 0 bases to trimming and J lost 3 bases; unmatched junction nucleotides: 3. CDR1 is SGHRS and CDR2 is YFSETQ in the germline V gene. The CDR3 is 14 amino acids. The CDR3 region is CASSLGGQVYEQYF. CDR3 bases: TGCGCCAGCAGCTTGGGTGGACAGGTCTACGAGCAGTACTTC.

This clone was recorded once. Here the CDR3 reads CASSSRMNSGNTIYF. DNA of the CDR3: TGTGCCAGCAGCTCGCGGATGAACTCTGGAAACACCATATATTTT. The V and J genes are TRBV7-2 and TRBJ1-3; D unclear. V gave up 4 bases and J gave up 0 bases, with 10 bases separating them. The CDR3 extends over 15 amino acids. Germline loops: CDR1 SGHTA, CDR2 FQGNSA.